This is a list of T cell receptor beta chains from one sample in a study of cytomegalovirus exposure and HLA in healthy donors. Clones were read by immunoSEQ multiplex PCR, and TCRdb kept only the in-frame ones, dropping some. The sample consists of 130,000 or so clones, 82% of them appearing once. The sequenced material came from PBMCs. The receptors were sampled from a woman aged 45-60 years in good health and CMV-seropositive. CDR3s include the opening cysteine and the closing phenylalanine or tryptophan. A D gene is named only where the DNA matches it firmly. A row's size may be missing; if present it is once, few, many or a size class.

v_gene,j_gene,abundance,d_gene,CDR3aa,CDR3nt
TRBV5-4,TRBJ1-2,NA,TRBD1,CASSRTGTYGYTF,TGTGCCAGCAGCAGGACAGGGACCTATGGCTACACCTTC
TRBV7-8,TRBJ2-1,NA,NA,CASSLVLSGVSYNEQFF,TGTGCCAGCAGCTTAGTCCTCTCGGGGGTCTCCTACAATGAGCAGTTCTTC
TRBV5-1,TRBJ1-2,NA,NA,CASSPRGQGDGYTF,TGCGCCAGCAGCCCACGTGGTCAGGGCGATGGCTACACCTTC
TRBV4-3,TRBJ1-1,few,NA,CASSQHENTEAFF,TGCGCCAGCAGCCAACACGAGAATACTGAAGCTTTCTTT
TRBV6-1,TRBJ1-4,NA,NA,CASSERAGANEKLFF,TGTGCCAGCAGTGAACGCGCAGGTGCAAATGAAAAACTGTTTTTT
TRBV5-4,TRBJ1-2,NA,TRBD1,CASSGMGTVSYGYTF,TGTGCCAGCAGCGGAATGGGGACAGTATCCTATGGCTACACCTTC
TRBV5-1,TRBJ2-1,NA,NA,CASSLTGNEQFF,TGCGCCAGCAGTCTCACGGGCAATGAGCAGTTCTTC
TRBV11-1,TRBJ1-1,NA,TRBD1,CTSSLRGLRVARPEAFF,TGTACCAGCAGCTTAAGGGGGCTAAGGGTTGCTAGACCTGAAGCTTTCTTT
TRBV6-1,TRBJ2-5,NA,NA,CQCGLRYQETQYF,TGTCAATGTGGGCTACGGTACCAAGAGACCCAGTACTTC
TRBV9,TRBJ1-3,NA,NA,CASSVGDSPDSSGNTIYF,TGTGCCAGCAGCGTAGGTGACAGTCCCGACAGCTCTGGAAACACCATATATTTT
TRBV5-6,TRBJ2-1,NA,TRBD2,CASSLVEGGLVGDEQFF,TGTGCCAGCAGCTTGGTGGAAGGGGGACTAGTCGGCGATGAGCAGTTCTTC
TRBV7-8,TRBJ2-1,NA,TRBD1,CASSSRGARTGESYNEQFF,TGTGCCAGCAGCAGTCGGGGGGCAAGGACAGGGGAATCCTACAATGAGCAGTTCTTC
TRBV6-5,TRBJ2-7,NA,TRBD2,CASSYIGLAGDEQYF,TGTGCCAGCAGTTACATCGGACTAGCGGGAGACGAGCAGTACTTC
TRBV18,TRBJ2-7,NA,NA,CASSAQDNTYEQYF,TGTGCCAGCTCAGCCCAAGACAATACCTACGAGCAGTACTTC
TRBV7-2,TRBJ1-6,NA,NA,CASSPGSWGGSPLHF,TGTGCCAGCAGCCCCGGTAGTTGGGGGGGTTCACCCCTCCACTTT
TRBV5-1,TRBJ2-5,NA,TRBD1,CASSRTGGEETQYF,TGCGCCAGCAGTCGGACAGGGGGCGAAGAGACCCAGTACTTC
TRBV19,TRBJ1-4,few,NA,CASWVGRANEKLFF,TGTGCCAGTTGGGTGGGCAGAGCTAATGAAAAACTGTTTTTT
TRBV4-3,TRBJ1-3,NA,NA,CASSQDFGAFGNTIYF,TGCGCCAGCAGCCAAGATTTTGGGGCGTTTGGAAACACCATATATTTT
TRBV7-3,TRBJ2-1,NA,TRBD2,CASSPLVGSGAAGEQFF,TGTGCCAGCAGCCCCCTCGTGGGTAGCGGGGCGGCGGGTGAGCAGTTCTTC
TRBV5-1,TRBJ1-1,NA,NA,CASSSVYSSENTEAFF,TGCGCCAGCAGCTCCGTCTACAGTTCGGAGAACACTGAAGCTTTCTTT
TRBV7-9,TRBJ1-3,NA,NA,CASSGGAGNTIYF,TGTGCCTCGAGCGGGGGTGCTGGAAACACCATATATTTT
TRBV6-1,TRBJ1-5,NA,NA,CASSDGTLYQPQHF,TGTGCCAGCAGCGACGGGACTCTTTATCAGCCCCAGCATTTT
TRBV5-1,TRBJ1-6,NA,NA,CASSEGQLNNSPLHF,TGCGCCAGCAGCGAAGGACAGCTTAATAATTCACCCCTCCACTTT
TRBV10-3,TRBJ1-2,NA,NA,CATHGGQNYGYTF,TGTGCCACTCACGGGGGGCAGAACTATGGCTACACCTTC
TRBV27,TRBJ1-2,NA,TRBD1,CASSLWWDRGSYGYTF,TGTGCCAGCAGTTTATGGTGGGACAGGGGGAGCTATGGCTACACCTTC
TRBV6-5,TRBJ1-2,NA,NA,CASSYIRGAGYTF,TGTGCCAGCAGTTACATCCGGGGGGCCGGCTACACCTTC
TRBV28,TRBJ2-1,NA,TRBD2,CASSRGGRVDEQFF,TGTGCCAGTTCCAGGGGCGGGAGGGTCGATGAGCAGTTCTTC
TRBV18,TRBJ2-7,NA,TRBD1,CASSHAGTGPYF,TGTGCCAGCTCACACGCCGGGACAGGACCATATTTC
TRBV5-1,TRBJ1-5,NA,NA,CASSFSGAGDQPQHF,TGCGCCAGCAGCTTTTCCGGAGCAGGGGACCAGCCCCAGCATTTT
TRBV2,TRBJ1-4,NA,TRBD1,CASSRDRGDEKLFF,TGTGCCAGCAGCCGGGACAGGGGTGATGAAAAACTGTTTTTT
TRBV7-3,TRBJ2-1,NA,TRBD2,CASSLTGGSYNEQFF,TGTGCCAGCAGCTTAACCGGGGGGTCCTACAATGAGCAGTTCTTC
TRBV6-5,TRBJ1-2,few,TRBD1,CASRTGWDGYTF,TGTGCCAGCAGGACAGGGTGGGATGGCTACACCTTC
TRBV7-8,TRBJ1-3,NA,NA,CASSASGNAGNTIYF,TGTGCCAGCAGCGCATCGGGGAACGCTGGAAACACCATATATTTT
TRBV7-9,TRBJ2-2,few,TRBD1,CASSPLRTGNTGELFF,TGTGCCAGCAGCCCACTAAGGACAGGGAACACCGGGGAGCTGTTTTTT
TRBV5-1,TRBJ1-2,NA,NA,CASSLGGNEGYGYTF,TGCGCCAGCAGCTTGGGAGGAAATGAAGGCTATGGCTACACCTTC
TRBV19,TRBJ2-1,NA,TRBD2,CASMWASGTEQFF,TGTGCCAGTATGTGGGCTAGCGGGACTGAGCAGTTCTTC
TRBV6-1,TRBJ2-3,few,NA,CASKGGPSTDTQYF,TGTGCCAGCAAAGGAGGACCTAGCACAGATACGCAGTATTTT
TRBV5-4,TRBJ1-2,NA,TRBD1,CASSRIPRDSDGYTF,TGTGCCAGCAGCCGAATTCCCCGGGACAGTGACGGCTACACCTTC
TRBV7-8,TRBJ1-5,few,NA,CASSPGQLSSNQPQHF,TGTGCCAGCAGCCCAGGACAGTTATCAAGCAATCAGCCCCAGCATTTT
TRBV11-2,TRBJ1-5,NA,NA,CASSLEGSGQPQHF,TGTGCCAGCAGCTTAGAGGGCAGCGGGCAGCCCCAGCATTTT